This T cell receptor (beta chain) comes out of a study of CD8 T cells in ankylosing spondylitis. This clonotype was found many times. Antigen specificity is unknown. The germline V gene encodes CDR1 SQVTM and CDR2 ANQGSEA. The CDR3 length is 12 residues. V was trimmed by 8 bases and J by 2 bases, leaving 12 bases between them. General study findings and limits: Reports of some motif variants in reactive arthritis synovial fluid and blood predate this one. Apparently characteristic of ankylosing spondylitis blood was a TCR beta motif (about 8 highly homologous variants). There was reportedly significant enrichment of clones that were disease-linked in matched ankylosing spondylitis synovial fluid.

Researchers built TCR beta libraries using quantitative 5'-RACE with molecular barcodes. TCRdb called the 5' RACE reads again in MiXCR, with one record for every CDR3 protein. The sample holds fewer than 750,000 distinct CDR3 sequences; 15% to 20% are singletons and the top ten take under 20%. This chain connects TRBV29-1 to TRBJ2-5; D unresolved. The sample taken for sequencing was blood, either unsorted or a sorted T cell fraction (not recorded which). The receptor was derived from a male donor with ankylosing spondylitis. CDR3 in amino acids: CSHGKSQETQYF. DNA for the CDR3: TGCAGCCATGGGAAATCACAAGAGACCCAGTACTTC.